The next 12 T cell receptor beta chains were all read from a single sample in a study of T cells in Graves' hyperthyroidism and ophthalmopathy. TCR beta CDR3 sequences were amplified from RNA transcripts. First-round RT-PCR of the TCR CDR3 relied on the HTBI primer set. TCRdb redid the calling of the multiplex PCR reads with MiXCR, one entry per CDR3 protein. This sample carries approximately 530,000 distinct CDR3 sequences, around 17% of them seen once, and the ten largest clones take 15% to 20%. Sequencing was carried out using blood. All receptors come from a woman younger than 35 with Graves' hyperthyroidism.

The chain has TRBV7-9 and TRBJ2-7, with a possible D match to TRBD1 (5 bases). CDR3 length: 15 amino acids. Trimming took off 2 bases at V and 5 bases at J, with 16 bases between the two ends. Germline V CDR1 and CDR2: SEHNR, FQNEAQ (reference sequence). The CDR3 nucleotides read TGTGCCAGCAGCTTATTTTATCCAGGGTCGGACGAGCAGTACTTC. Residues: CASSLFYPGSDEQYF.

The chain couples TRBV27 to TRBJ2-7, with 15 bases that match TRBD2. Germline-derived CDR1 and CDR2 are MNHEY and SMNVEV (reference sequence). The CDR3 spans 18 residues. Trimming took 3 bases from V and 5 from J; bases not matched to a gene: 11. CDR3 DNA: TGTGCCAGCAGTTTCCGTCGGACTAGCGGGGGGGCCGGGAACGAGCAGTACTTC. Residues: CASSFRRTSGGAGNEQYF.

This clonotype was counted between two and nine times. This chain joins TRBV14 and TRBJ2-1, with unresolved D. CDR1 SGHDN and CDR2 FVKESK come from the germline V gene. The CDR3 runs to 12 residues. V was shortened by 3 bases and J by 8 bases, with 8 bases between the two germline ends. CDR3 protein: CASSHHPDEQFF. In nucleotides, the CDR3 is TGTGCCAGCAGCCATCACCCTGATGAGCAGTTCTTC.

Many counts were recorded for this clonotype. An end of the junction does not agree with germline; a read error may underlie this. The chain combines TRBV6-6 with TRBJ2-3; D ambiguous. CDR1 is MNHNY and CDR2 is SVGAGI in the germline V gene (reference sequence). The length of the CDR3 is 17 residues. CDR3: CASSYSLGSGGTDTQYF. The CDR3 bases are TGTGCCAGCAGTTACTCTTTAGGGTCTGGTGGCACGGATACGCAGTATTTT.

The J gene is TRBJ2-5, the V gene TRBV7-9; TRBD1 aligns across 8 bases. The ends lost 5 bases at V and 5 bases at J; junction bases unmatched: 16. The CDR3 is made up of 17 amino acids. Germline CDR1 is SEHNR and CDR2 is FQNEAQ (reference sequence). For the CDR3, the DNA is TGTGCCAGCAGCCCCATTGCGGGACAGGAGATGGGGGAGACCCAGTACTTC. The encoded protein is CASSPIAGQEMGETQYF.

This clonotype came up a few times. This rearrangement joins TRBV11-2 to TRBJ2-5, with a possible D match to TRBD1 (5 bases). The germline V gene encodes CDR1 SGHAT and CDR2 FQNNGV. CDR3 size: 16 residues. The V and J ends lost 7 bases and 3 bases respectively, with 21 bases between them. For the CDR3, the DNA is TGTGCCAGCACCCTGGCTAGGGGTTACTCCAAAGAGACCCAGTACTTC. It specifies CASTLARGYSKETQYF.

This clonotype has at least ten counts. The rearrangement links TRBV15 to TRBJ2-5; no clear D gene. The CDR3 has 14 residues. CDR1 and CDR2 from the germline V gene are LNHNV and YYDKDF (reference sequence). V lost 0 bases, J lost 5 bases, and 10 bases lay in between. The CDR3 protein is CATSRDGVRETQYF. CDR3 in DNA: TGTGCCACCAGCAGAGATGGGGTGCGGGAGACCCAGTACTTC.

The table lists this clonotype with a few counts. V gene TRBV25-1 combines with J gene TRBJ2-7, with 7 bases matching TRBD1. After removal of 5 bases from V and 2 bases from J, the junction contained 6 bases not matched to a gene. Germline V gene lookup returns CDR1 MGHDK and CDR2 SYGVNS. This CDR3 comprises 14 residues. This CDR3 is CASSLTGLAYEQYF. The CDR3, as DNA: TGTGCCAGCAGTCTGACAGGGTTAGCCTACGAGCAGTACTTC.

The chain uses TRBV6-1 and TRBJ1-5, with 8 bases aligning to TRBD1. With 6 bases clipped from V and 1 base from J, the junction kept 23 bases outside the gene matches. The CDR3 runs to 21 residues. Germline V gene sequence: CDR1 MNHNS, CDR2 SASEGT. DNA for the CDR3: TGTGCCAGCAGCCGTCGGGTCGATTGGCAGGGGGCGGGAGGGAGCAATCAGCCCCAGCATTTT. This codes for CASSRRVDWQGAGGSNQPQHF.

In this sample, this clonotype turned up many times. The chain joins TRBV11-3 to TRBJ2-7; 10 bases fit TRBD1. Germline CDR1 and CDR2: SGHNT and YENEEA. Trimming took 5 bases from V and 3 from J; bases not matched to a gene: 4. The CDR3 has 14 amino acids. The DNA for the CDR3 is TGTGCCAGCAGCCAGACAGGGGGCGGCTACGAGCAGTACTTC. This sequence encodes CASSQTGGGYEQYF. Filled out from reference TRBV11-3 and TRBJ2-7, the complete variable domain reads EAGVVQSPRYKIIEKKQPVAFWCNPISGHNTLYWYLQNLGQGPELLIRYENEEAVDDSQLPKDRFSAERLKGVDSTLKIQPAELGDSAVYLCASSQTGGGYEQYFGPGTRLTVT.

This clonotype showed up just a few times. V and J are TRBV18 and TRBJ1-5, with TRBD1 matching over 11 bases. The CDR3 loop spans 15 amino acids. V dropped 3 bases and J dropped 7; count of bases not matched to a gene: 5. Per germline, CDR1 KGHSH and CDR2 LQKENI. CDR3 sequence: CASSPTGQGEQPQHF. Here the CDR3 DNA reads TGTGCCAGCTCACCCACGGGACAGGGGGAACAGCCCCAGCATTTT. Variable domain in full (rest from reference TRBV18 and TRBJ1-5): NAGVMQNPRHLVRRRGQEARLRCSPMKGHSHVYWYRQLPEEGLKFMVYLQKENIIDESGMPKERFSAEFPKEGPSILRIQQVVRGDSAAYFCASSPTGQGEQPQHFGDGTRLSIL.

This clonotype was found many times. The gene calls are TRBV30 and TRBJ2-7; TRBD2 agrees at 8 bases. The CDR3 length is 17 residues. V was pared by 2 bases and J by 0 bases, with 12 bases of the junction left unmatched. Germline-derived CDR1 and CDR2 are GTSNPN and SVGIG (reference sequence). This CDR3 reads CAWSMPVASGLSYEQYF. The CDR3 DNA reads TGTGCCTGGAGTATGCCTGTCGCTAGCGGGCTCTCCTACGAGCAGTACTTC. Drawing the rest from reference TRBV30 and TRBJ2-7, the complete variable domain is SQTIHQWPATLVQPVGSPLSLECTVEGTSNPNLYWYRQAAGRGLQLLFYSVGIGQISSEVPQNLSASRPQDRQFILSSKKLLLSDSGFYLCAWSMPVASGLSYEQYFGPGTRLTVT.